The T cell receptor beta chain described here comes from a study of cytotoxic CD8 clonotypes in ibrutinib-treated CLL. The overall study: Response samples were taken after a median roughly twelve months of treatment, range 6 to 36.

V was shortened by 6 bases and J by 7 bases, with 21 bases between the two germline ends. The CDR3 is 15 residues long. Germline CDR1 reads SGHTA; CDR2 reads FQGNSA. Measured with immunoSEQ multiplex PCR; TCRdb has only the in-frame clones, and not every one. Counted here are fewer than 90,000 clones, roughly 86% occurring once; the ten biggest clones make up under 6.5%. The sequences come from PBMCs, collected before ibrutinib treatment. The TCR originated in a human donor with chronic lymphocytic leukemia. The rearrangement links TRBV7-2 to TRBJ1-2; D possibly corresponds to TRBD1 (6 bases). The CDR3 DNA follows: TGTGCCAGCAGGGAGCGGGGGCAAGTAATAAGTGGCTACACCTTC. It codes for CASRERGQVISGYTF.